This T cell receptor (beta chain) was documented in a study of cytomegalovirus exposure and HLA in healthy donors (dated by TCRdb to about 2017). Background for the entire study: An earlier analysis of fewer than 750 of the donors reported 276 Gb of sequence data and 100 million to 120 million unique TCR beta sequences obtained from about 200 million T cells. HLA typing covered class I and class II loci at four-digit resolution. Rather than drawing on any new phenotypic data, the later analysis identified candidate immune exposures from TCR beta sequences and the way those sequences occurred across donors. A few DR-DQ haplotypes were handled as single units for association and clustering because linkage in the cohort was strong. Donor age, sex, ethnicity and CMV serostatus were compiled alongside the repertoire data. To predict cytomegalovirus infection status, the study brought together high-throughput TCR immunosequencing, statistical association of individual TCRs with disease status, and machine learning. In a later genetic analysis, genome-wide SNP genotypes for about three fifths of the roughly 670 donors were used, and that subset was treated as a discovery cohort. Using immunosequencing, the study profiled T cell repertoires from 500 to 800 subjects and related those repertoires to cytomegalovirus serostatus. The number of donors typed differed by locus, with 629-630 for A, B, C, DRB1 and DQB1, more than 500 for DQA1, over 600 for DPA1, and under 490 for DPB1. To decide whether each TCR beta V gene segment behaved as functional or pseudogenic, an earlier analysis of some 570 of the donors relied on high-throughput TCR beta sequencing. Of the 350 to 450 genotyped donors, approximately 80% were placed in the genetic ancestry cluster associated with self-reported Caucasian donors. Every repertoire in the discovery cohort had been generated on one and the same sequencing platform. In addition to the first cohort of about 650 subjects, a separate validation cohort of approximately 130 different subjects was used. An early release that covered fewer than 750 HLA-typed donors contained 300 to 350 gigabases of sequencing data and roughly 84 million unique TCR sequences. A later analysis re-examined previously published TCR beta repertoires from just over 650 donors and added high-resolution HLA genotyping to investigate patterns of TCR occurrence. The aim of the study was to test whether cataloging public T cell receptors could identify signatures of past pathogen exposure. Across roughly 420 genotyped donors of the cohort, an average of about 220,000 unique TCR beta nucleotide sequences per donor were sequenced, and approximately 19% of those sequences were non-productive.

The method was the immunoSEQ multiplex PCR assay. For the multiplex PCR, a mixture combining 60 forward primers for TCR Vbeta segments and 13 reverse primers for TCR Jbeta segments was used. Amplification of the CDR3 region of rearranged TCR beta genes was performed with a multiplex PCR assay on genomic DNA. The amplified TCR beta libraries were sequenced on the Illumina HiSeq System as 87-base-pair reads. The original pipeline was this. A later analysis tallied around 82 million unique TCR beta chains across the 600 to 700 repertoires, and approximately 9.9 million of those chains were shared by two or more donors. To remove PCR and sequencing errors, raw reads were error-corrected and collapsed into unique sequences using a nearest-neighbor algorithm that merged closely related sequences. To assign V, D and J gene segments, CDR3 sequences were aligned to IMGT reference sequences. For a sequence to be retained, at least a six-nucleotide match to both a V gene segment and a J gene segment was required. A rearrangement was called productive if the CDR3 had no stop codons and remained in frame with V and J, and every other rearrangement was called non-productive. Following IMGT convention, CDR3 was defined as the stretch from the second conserved V-encoded cysteine to the conserved J-encoded phenylalanine. The earlier analysis of some 550 of the donors excluded any sequence lacking an unambiguous match to a single V gene segment. An earlier analysis of 500 to 600 of the donors classified V segments as functional when productive rearrangements were above 56.7% and as segregating when the standard deviation between donors was above 5%. A statistical classification framework was built for diagnosing cytomegalovirus status from the catalog of TCR beta chain sequences. In a later analysis, TCR nucleotide sequences were compared against IMGT/GENE-DB human TR gene sequences so that V and J genes could be assigned. A later analysis assigned CDR3 sequences and most-parsimonious VDJ recombination scenarios with the TCRdist pipeline. In a later analysis, every TCR beta chain was defined by the combination of its CDR3 amino acid sequence and its V-gene family, and reads without a unique V-gene family were dropped. To address suspected cross-contamination and a sequencing artifact, a later analysis removed approximately 590 highly shared, low-generation-probability nucleotide sequences. In a later analysis, a clonal expansion index was calculated for each public chain from normalized within-repertoire ranks of inferred template counts. A later analysis computed generation probabilities with a VDJ recombination model fitted to out-of-frame rearrangements, and checked the results against IGoR. In a later analysis, TCR-TCR, TCR-HLA and TCR-CMV co-occurrence was scored with hypergeometric tests, and a repertoire-size bias correction was applied to TCR pairs. In a later analysis, false discovery rates were estimated by permuting HLA or CMV assignments 20 times. In a later analysis, co-occurring TCRs were grouped using DBSCAN, and TCRdist sequence similarity was added for clustering within HLA-allele-positive subsets. Repertoires with fewer than 30,000 or more than 120,000 public chains were left out of co-occurrence clustering, as were five repertoires with anomalous nucleotide sharing. Sourced from immuneACCESS, this table was stored by TCRdb with only in-frame sequences that have V and J called. A share of the clones is absent; for the studies checked, an unresolved V gene accounts for under half, and the remainder has no known explanation. V and J calls and clone size are as listed in that table; D and trimming were resolved from the DNA. This sample has 150,000 to 200,000 clones in its table, and around 68% of those were observed once. The ten largest clones capture about 10% of the sample.

Its CDR3 holds 16 amino acids, cysteine through phenylalanine. Only the CDR3 DNA stays, 48 bases, in frame from base 1. CDR1 and CDR2 were assigned from the germline V gene (reference sequence) as MNHEY and SMNVEV. The junction shows trimming of 0 bases on V and 4 bases on J, and the gene matches do not reach 6 bases of it. This clone has a handful of counts. The clone's antigen remains unknown. Within one base of it there is no much larger clone, and no base qualities were kept. General study outcomes and caveats: A total of roughly 160 TCR beta chains were listed by the study as associated with cytomegalovirus. Most CMV-associated TCR beta chains appeared to be HLA-restricted in a later analysis, and the HLA associations seemed to be driven largely by CMV exposure. CMV serostatus was the only immune exposure information available for the cohort. A later analysis found that TCR association rates varied across HLA loci, with DRB1 alleles showing the most associated TCRs and HLA-C alleles the fewest. In an earlier analysis of 500 to 650 of the donors, most TCR beta V segments appeared in productive rearrangements about 87% or about 30% of the time, broadly matching IMGT annotations. According to a later genetic analysis, donors in an Asian-associated ancestry cluster had fewer N-insertions in productive TCRs than the roughly 660-donor mean. A further reported finding was that TCR beta sequences accurately predicted the HLA-A and HLA-B alleles for most subjects in the first cohort. The cohort was sequenced for TCR beta chains only, and without alpha or paired-chain data the features that could be detected were limited. The authors suggested that the approach could potentially be generalized to other disease states and immunological phenotypes. The sequencing pipeline was judged likely to have produced a cluster of highly shared sequence variants as a technical artifact. Some IMGT-functional V segments, including TRBV6-2 and TRBV6-3, could not be told apart with the 87-base-pair reads, so those segments were excluded. Because counts were too low, some 17 rarely observed V segments, including chromosome 9 orphons, were left out of the earlier analysis of 500 to 650 of the donors. HLA typing was unavailable for some donors at each locus, so association tests used only the typed subset. At a false discovery rate of 0.05, a later analysis linked about 16,000 TCR beta sequences to specific HLA alleles. An association between a missense DCLRE1C variant and V-gene and J-gene trimming of TCR beta chains was found in a later genetic analysis and replicated in an independent cohort. While some public TCRs were present in many individuals, most TCR sequences turned up only very rarely across donors. The classifier was reported to diagnose cytomegalovirus status with high specificity and sensitivity in both the original cohort and the validation cohort. When HLA alleles, especially DR and DQ, strongly co-occurred, attributing TCR associations to individual alleles was difficult. A few of the identified cytomegalovirus-associated TCR beta chains were confirmed in vitro to be specific for cytomegalovirus antigens. In a later analysis, several top co-occurrence clusters were reported to appear linked to parvovirus B19, influenza, CMV and Epstein-Barr virus. The presence/absence analyses assumed that sequencing depth was roughly uniform across donors, and that assumption may not be true. Linkage disequilibrium might explain the correlated functional status among segregating V segments, but an unknown experimental factor could not be ruled out. In a later analysis, HLA-associated TCR beta chains were found to be more clonally expanded and to have lower generation probabilities than equally common non-associated chains.

In total, roughly 670 healthy bone marrow donors made up the cohort. At the time of sampling, every cohort member was nominally healthy, though immune exposures that went unrecorded were likely present. The donor tested CMV seropositive, placing the donor among the approximately 290 seropositive members of the cohort. Each donor provided a peripheral blood sample, and peripheral blood mononuclear cells were used for TCR beta sequencing. Genomic DNA extraction from the blood cell samples was performed with the Qiagen DNeasy Blood Extraction Kit. Material: PBMCs. The receptor comes from a young man in good health and CMV-seropositive. The rearranged segments are TRBV27 and TRBJ2-1; 7 middle bases align to TRBD2. The DNA sequence reads TGTGCCAGCAGTTTATCGCCCGGGAGGTTTTACAATGAGCAGTTCTTC. The resulting protein is CASSLSPGRFYNEQFF.